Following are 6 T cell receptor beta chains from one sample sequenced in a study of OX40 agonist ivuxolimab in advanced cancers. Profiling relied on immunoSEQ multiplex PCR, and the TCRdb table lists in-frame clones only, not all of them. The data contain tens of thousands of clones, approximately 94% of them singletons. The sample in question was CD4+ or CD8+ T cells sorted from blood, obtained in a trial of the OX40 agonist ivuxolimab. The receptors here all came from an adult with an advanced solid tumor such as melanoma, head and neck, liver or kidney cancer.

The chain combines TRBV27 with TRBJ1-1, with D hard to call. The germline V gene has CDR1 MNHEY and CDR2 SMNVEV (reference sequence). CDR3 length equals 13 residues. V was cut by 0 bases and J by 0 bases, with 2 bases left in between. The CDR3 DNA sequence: TGTGCCAGCAGTTTATCTTTGAACACTGAAGCTTTCTTT. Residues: CASSLSLNTEAFF.

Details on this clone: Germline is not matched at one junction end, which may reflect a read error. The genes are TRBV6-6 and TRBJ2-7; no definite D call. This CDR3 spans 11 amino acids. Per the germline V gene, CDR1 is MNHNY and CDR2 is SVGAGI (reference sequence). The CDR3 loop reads CASSSAYEQYF. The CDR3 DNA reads TGTGCCAGCAGTTCAGCCTACGAGCAGTACTTT.

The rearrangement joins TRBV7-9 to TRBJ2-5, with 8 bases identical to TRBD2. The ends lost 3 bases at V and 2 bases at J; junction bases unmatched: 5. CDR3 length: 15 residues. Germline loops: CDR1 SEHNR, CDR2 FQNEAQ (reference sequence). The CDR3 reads CASSFSSGKQETQYF. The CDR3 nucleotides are TGTGCCAGCAGCTTCAGTAGCGGGAAACAAGAGACCCAGTACTTC. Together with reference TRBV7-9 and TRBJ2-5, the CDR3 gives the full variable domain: DTGVSQNPRHKITKRGQNVTFRCDPISEHNRLYWYRQTLGQGPEFLTYFQNEAQLEKSRLLSDRFSAERPKGSFSTLEIQRTEQGDSAMYLCASSFSSGKQETQYFGPGTRLLVL.

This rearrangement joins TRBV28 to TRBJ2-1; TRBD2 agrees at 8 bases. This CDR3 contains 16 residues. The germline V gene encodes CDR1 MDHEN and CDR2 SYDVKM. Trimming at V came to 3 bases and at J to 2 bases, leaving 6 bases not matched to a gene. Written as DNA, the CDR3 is TGTGCCAGCAGTTTCCTACTAGCGGAGACCTACAATGAGCAGTTCTTC. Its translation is CASSFLLAETYNEQFF.

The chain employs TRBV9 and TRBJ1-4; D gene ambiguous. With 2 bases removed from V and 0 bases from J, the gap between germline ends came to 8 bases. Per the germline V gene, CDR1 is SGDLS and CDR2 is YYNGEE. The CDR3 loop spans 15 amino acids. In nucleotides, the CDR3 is TGTGCCAGCAGCGTCGAAGCGGCAACTAATGAAAAACTGTTTTTT. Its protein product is CASSVEAATNEKLFF.

CDR3 nucleotides: TGTGCCAGCAGCTTGTTCACCGGGGTTTCGAACACCGGGGAGCTGTTTTTT. As protein: CASSLFTGVSNTGELFF. This rearrangement joins TRBV5-4 to TRBJ2-2; a weak D match, TRBD2 (5 bases). The CDR3 is 17 amino acids. V lost 1 base to trimming and J lost 0 bases, with 13 bases between them. In germline, CDR1 is SGHNT, CDR2 YYREEE (reference sequence).